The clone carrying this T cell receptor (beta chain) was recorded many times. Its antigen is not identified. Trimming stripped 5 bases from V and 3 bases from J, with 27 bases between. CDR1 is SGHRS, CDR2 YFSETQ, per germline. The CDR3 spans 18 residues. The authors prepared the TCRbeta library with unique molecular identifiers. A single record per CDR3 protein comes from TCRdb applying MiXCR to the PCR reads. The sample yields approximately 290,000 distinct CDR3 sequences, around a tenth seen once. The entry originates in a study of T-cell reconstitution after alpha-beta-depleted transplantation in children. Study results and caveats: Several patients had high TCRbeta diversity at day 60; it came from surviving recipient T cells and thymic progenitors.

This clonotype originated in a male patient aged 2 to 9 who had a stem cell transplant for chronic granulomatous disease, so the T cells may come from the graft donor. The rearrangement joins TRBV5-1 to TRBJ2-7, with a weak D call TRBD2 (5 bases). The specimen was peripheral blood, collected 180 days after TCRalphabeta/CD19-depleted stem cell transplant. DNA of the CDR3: TGCGCCAGCAGTTATAAAGGAGGCGCCTCAACCGAAAGCTACGAGCAGTACTTC. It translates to CASSYKGGASTESYEQYF.